This T cell receptor (beta chain) emerged from a study of shared T cell receptors in the human thymus. Germline assignment: CDR1 SGHVS and CDR2 FQNEAQ. The CDR3 runs 16 residues. Deletions cut 5 bases from V and 7 bases from J, with 21 bases between. Sequencing used immunoSEQ multiplex PCR; TCRdb keeps in-frame clones, though not all of them. The profile shows approximately 660,000 clones, roughly 88% of them singletons. These same records also appear under a second study, on human thymus T cells. That source reports: Thymic samples were excised during corrective heart operations. Thymic and blood repertoires seemed to favor certain V and J genes. Highly overlapping thymic repertoires among unrelated individuals were reported in related research.

The TCR originated in a boy under two years old with a congenital heart defect. The sample consisted of thymocytes. This sequence joins TRBV7-8 and TRBJ2-1; D remains ambiguous. Written as DNA, the CDR3 is TGTGCCAGCAGCACCGACCCCCAGGTCCCAAGGAATGAGCAGTTCTTC. This translates into CASSTDPQVPRNEQFF.